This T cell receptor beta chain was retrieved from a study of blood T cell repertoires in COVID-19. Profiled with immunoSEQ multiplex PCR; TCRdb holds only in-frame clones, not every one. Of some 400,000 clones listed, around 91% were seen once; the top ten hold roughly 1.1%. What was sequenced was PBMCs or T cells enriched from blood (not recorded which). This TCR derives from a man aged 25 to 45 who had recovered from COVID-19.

This CDR3 reads CAWRGTGNSPLHF. DNA for the CDR3: TGTGCCTGGAGAGGGACAGGAAATTCACCCCTCCACTTT. The J gene is TRBJ1-6, the V gene TRBV30, with TRBD1 matching over 8 bases. The ends lost 3 bases at V and 7 bases at J; junction bases unmatched: 2. CDR1 and CDR2 (germline): GTSNPN, SVGIG (reference sequence). This CDR3 is built from 13 residues.